The clone carrying this T cell receptor (beta chain) was observed a few times. This CDR3 comprises 15 residues. Trimming removed 6 bases at V and 4 bases at J, with 16 bases between. The germline V gene has CDR1 SNHLY and CDR2 FYNNEI. These data are taken from a study of CD8+ T cells in alopecia areata. cDNA prepared by RNA extraction and subsequent reverse transcription served as the template for sequencing. TCRdb keeps only in-frame clones here, not all; method: immunoSEQ multiplex PCR. The repertoire holds around 130,000 clones, with over 50% as singletons. V usage is TRBV2 and J usage is TRBJ1-5, with TRBD1 as a possible D gene (5 bases). This receptor was taken from a human donor with alopecia areata. The material sequenced was CD4+ T cells sorted from blood, taken at week 0. In nucleotides, the CDR3 is TGTGCCAGCAGCCGTCTAGCAGGGCGGAATCAGCCCCAGCATTTT. Amino acid sequence: CASSRLAGRNQPQHF.